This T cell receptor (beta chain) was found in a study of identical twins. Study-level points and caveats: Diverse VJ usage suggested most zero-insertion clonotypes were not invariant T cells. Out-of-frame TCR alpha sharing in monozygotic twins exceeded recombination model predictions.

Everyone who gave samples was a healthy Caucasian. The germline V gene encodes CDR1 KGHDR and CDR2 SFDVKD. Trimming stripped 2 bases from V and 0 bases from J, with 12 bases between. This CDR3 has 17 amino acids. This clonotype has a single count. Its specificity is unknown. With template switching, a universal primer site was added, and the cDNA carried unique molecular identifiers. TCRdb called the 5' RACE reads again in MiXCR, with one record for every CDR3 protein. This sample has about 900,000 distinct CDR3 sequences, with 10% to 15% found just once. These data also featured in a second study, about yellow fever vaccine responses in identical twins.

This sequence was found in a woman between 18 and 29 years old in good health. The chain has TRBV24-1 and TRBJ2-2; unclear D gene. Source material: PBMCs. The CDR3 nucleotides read TGTGCCACCAGTGATTCGTCTAGGATGACGAACACCGGGGAGCTGTTTTTT. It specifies CATSDSSRMTNTGELFF.